This TCR beta chain stems from a study of cytomegalovirus exposure and HLA in healthy donors. Study-wide results and limits: In most subjects, TCR beta sequences reportedly gave accurate predictions of HLA-A and HLA-B alleles. Later analysis revealed greater clonal expansion in HLA-associated TCR beta chains than in equally common others. DRB1 showed the most TCR associations and HLA-C the fewest in a later analysis, as rates varied by HLA locus.

Points on this clone: What it binds is not known.

The PCR ran on 60 Vbeta and 13 Jbeta primers. This table comes from immunoSEQ multiplex PCR, and its TCRdb copy is limited to in-frame clones, with some not included. Here the sample spans roughly 150,000 clones, roughly 75% being singletons. The V gene's germline CDR1 is MNHEY and CDR2 SMNVEV (reference sequence). CDR3 size: 11 residues. Trimming stripped 5 bases from V and 7 bases from J, with 5 bases between. This receptor was obtained from a female donor in good health and CMV-seronegative. The rearrangement uses TRBV27 and TRBJ2-2, with D unresolved. Material: PBMCs. Written as DNA, the CDR3 is TGTGCCAGCAGTCAGTACGGGGAGCTGTTTTTT. This translates into CASSQYGELFF.